These 27 T cell receptor beta chains originate from one sample sequenced in a study of sequential checkpoint blockade in melanoma. The repertoire was sequenced with immunoSEQ multiplex PCR; TCRdb's copy has only in-frame clones and lacks some. The sample consists of roughly 12,000 clones, 61% of them appearing once. Noted treatment: randomized to nivolumab then ipilimumab (arm A) or the reverse (arm B). Sequenced material: CD8+ T cells sorted from blood (inferred from file names), taken from a patient given nivolumab and ipilimumab in sequence. The receptors here all came from a human donor with melanoma.

In this sample, this clone is medium-sized. The chain uses TRBV14 and TRBJ1-1, with 8 bases lining up with TRBD1. CDR1 is SGHDN, CDR2 FVKESK, per germline. J lost 1 base, V lost 1 base, and 2 bases had no gene match. The CDR3 extends over 15 amino acids. CDR3 amino acids: CASSQVQGANTEAFF. CDR3 bases: TGTGCCAGCAGCCAAGTTCAGGGGGCGAACACTGAAGCTTTCTTT.

The rearrangement joins TRBV30 to TRBJ2-1; D is unclear. Between the trimmed V and J ends, which lost 2 bases and 7 bases, there was a span of 15 bases. Germline lookup yields CDR1 GTSNPN and CDR2 SVGIG (reference sequence). The CDR3 loop spans 14 amino acids. Here the CDR3 reads CAWSPTLLGNEQFF. The CDR3 nucleotides are TGTGCCTGGAGTCCAACCCTTCTAGGTAATGAGCAGTTCTTC.

As for this clone: A read error may produce the germline difference seen at one junction end. This chain uses TRBV7-6 with TRBJ1-3; D call uncertain. Germline V gene lookup returns CDR1 SGHVS and CDR2 FNYEAQ. The CDR3 is 10 residues long. The DNA for the CDR3 is TGTGCCAGCAGCTTAGCGGAGGCCCTTTTT. Residues: CASSLAEALF.

The rearrangement uses TRBV5-6 and TRBJ1-2, with TRBD1 identical over 9 bases. The CDR3 spans 15 residues. Germline V gives CDR1 SGHDT, CDR2 YYEEEE. Trimming removed 2 bases from V and 8 bases from J; junction bases left unmatched: 10. CDR3 DNA: TGTGCCAGCAGCTTACGGCACAGGGGGCGTCGAGGCTACACCTTC. Protein: CASSLRHRGRRGYTF.

The V and J genes are TRBV7-9 and TRBJ2-2, with 9 bases that match TRBD1. Germline V CDR1 and CDR2: SEHNR, FQNEAQ (reference sequence). The CDR3 totals 16 residues. V shed 3 bases and J 3 bases; nucleotides not matched to a gene: 5. The CDR3 loop reads CASSFGDRVDTGELFF. CDR3 nucleotide sequence: TGTGCCAGCAGCTTCGGGGACAGGGTGGACACCGGGGAGCTGTTTTTT.

This clone has just one count. The same CDR3 arises from other DNA sequences in this sample as well. The chain is built from TRBV28 and TRBJ2-7; 8 nucleotides line up with TRBD2. This CDR3 region has 14 residues. CDR1 is MDHEN, CDR2 SYDVKM, per germline. J gave up 0 bases and V 2 bases, and 0 bases lay outside the gene matches. CDR3 in amino acids: CASSLSGSSYEQYF. The CDR3 DNA follows: TGTGCCAGCAGTTTAAGCGGGAGCTCCTACGAGCAGTACTTC. Variable domain in full (rest from reference TRBV28 and TRBJ2-7): DVKVTQSSRYLVKRTGEKVFLECVQDMDHENMFWYRQDPGLGLRLIYFSYDVKMKEKGDIPEGYSVSREKKERFSLILESASTNQTSMYLCASSLSGSSYEQYFGPGTRLTVT.

This clone was observed a handful of times. The genes are TRBV7-9 and TRBJ2-7; tentative D call: TRBD2 (5 bases). The CDR3 runs 14 residues. Germline CDR1 reads SEHNR; CDR2 reads FQNEAQ (reference sequence). V was clipped by 5 bases and J by 3 bases, with 14 bases between them. The CDR3: CASSQVGGDYEQYF. The CDR3 DNA sequence: TGTGCCAGCAGCCAAGTCGGAGGAGACTACGAGCAGTACTTC.

This clone was recorded only once. The CDR3 spells CASRQQGVAYEQYF. The CDR3 nucleotides read TGTGCCAGCAGACAACAGGGAGTCGCCTACGAGCAGTACTTC. This sequence joins TRBV28 and TRBJ2-7; D is perhaps TRBD1 (6 bases). Germline V CDR1 and CDR2: MDHEN, SYDVKM. Between the trimmed V and J ends, which lost 6 bases and 2 bases, there was a span of 14 bases. This CDR3 comprises 14 residues. Drawing the rest from reference TRBV28 and TRBJ2-7, the complete variable domain is DVKVTQSSRYLVKRTGEKVFLECVQDMDHENMFWYRQDPGLGLRLIYFSYDVKMKEKGDIPEGYSVSREKKERFSLILESASTNQTSMYLCASRQQGVAYEQYFGPGTRLTVT.

V usage is TRBV5-6 and J usage is TRBJ2-1; D is unclear. Per germline, CDR1 SGHDT and CDR2 YYEEEE. The CDR3 has 13 residues. V lost 0 bases, J lost 5 bases, and 6 bases lay in between. CDR3 nucleotide sequence: TGTGCCAGCAGCTTGGAACTTAACAATGAGCAGTTCTTC. Residues: CASSLELNNEQFF.

This chain connects TRBV29-1 to TRBJ2-2; TRBD1 matches 8 bases. Germline CDR1 and CDR2: SQVTM and ANQGSEA. CDR3 length: 12 residues. V dropped 7 bases and J dropped 5; count of bases not matched to a gene: 3. The CDR3 DNA reads as TGCAGCGGGACAGGGCCGACCGGGGAGCTGTTTTTT. This gives the protein CSGTGPTGELFF.

The chain joins TRBV9 to TRBJ2-3, with D perhaps TRBD2 (5 bases). Looked up from germline, CDR1 is SGDLS and CDR2 is YYNGEE. Trimming removed 4 bases at V and 2 bases at J, with 11 bases between. The CDR3 length is 14 residues. In DNA, the CDR3 is TGTGCCAGCAGCCAAAGCGGCTCCACAGATACGCAGTATTTT. Its protein is CASSQSGSTDTQYF.

This clone is medium-sized in the sample. This sequence joins TRBV28 and TRBJ2-6; 7 nucleotides line up with TRBD1. Trimming removed 4 bases from V and 12 bases from J; junction bases left unmatched: 12. The germline CDR1 and CDR2 sequences are MDHEN and SYDVKM. The CDR3 contains 15 residues. CDR3 nucleotides: TGTGCCAGCAGTTCAACACGGGACAGTGAGTTCGTCCTGACTTTC. Its translation: CASSSTRDSEFVLTF. Looking up the rest from reference TRBV28 and TRBJ2-6 gives the full variable domain: DVKVTQSSRYLVKRTGEKVFLECVQDMDHENMFWYRQDPGLGLRLIYFSYDVKMKEKGDIPEGYSVSREKKERFSLILESASTNQTSMYLCASSSTRDSEFVLTFGAGSRLTVL.

The chain is built from TRBV9 and TRBJ2-1; D might be TRBD1 (6 bases). This CDR3 has 16 residues. CDR1 is SGDLS, CDR2 YYNGEE, per germline. V lost 0 bases, J lost 6 bases, and 16 bases lay in between. CDR3 region: CASSVDGGLGGNEQFF. CDR3 nucleotide sequence: TGTGCCAGCAGCGTAGATGGGGGCCTTGGAGGCAATGAGCAGTTCTTC.

The V gene is TRBV2, the J gene TRBJ2-3, with a tentative D call TRBD1 (6 bases). This CDR3 contains 18 residues. From germline, CDR1 is SNHLY and CDR2 FYNNEI. Trimming removed 2 bases at V and 5 bases at J, with 23 bases between. This chain's CDR3 is CASSESLSLGAQVDTQYF. CDR3 bases: TGTGCCAGCAGTGAAAGCCTAAGTCTGGGGGCGCAGGTAGATACGCAGTATTTT.

V is TRBV6-1 and J is TRBJ2-7, with 12 bases fitting TRBD1. This CDR3 has 15 residues. Unmatched junction bases numbered 6, after V lost 3 bases and J lost 6 bases. Per the germline V gene, CDR1 is MNHNS and CDR2 is SASEGT. This chain's CDR3 is CASSDHRDRGPEQYF. CDR3 in DNA: TGTGCCAGCAGTGACCACCGGGACAGGGGGCCCGAGCAGTACTTC.

This sequence joins TRBV7-9 and TRBJ2-3; 8 nucleotides align to TRBD1. CDR3 length: 15 amino acids. Germline CDR1 and CDR2: SEHNR and FQNEAQ (reference sequence). The V segment lost 5 bases and the J segment 0 bases; nucleotides outside the gene matches: 4. CDR3 DNA sequence: TGTGCCAGCAGCCTGCAGGGGGCTAGCACAGATACGCAGTATTTT. This codes for CASSLQGASTDTQYF.

The chain recombines TRBV6-1 with TRBJ1-2, with unresolved D. CDR3 length equals 13 residues. Germline V gene sequence: CDR1 MNHNS, CDR2 SASEGT. V was shortened by 6 bases and J by 0 bases, with 8 bases between the two germline ends. The CDR3 coding sequence is TGTGCCAGCAGAGACGGGACTAACTATGGCTACACCTTC. Translated, it gives CASRDGTNYGYTF.

The genes are TRBV9 and TRBJ2-7; 7 nucleotides agree with TRBD2. Germline assignment: CDR1 SGDLS and CDR2 YYNGEE. The CDR3 extends over 15 amino acids. The V and J ends lost 0 bases and 2 bases, in that order; junction bases with no gene match: 5. The CDR3 DNA is TGTGCCAGCAGCGTAGCGGCGGGGGAGACCTACGAGCAGTACTTC. Protein product: CASSVAAGETYEQYF.

This clone has more than one count but fewer than ten. The chain links TRBV11-3 to TRBJ2-3; the match to TRBD2 covers 7 bases. CDR1 SGHNT and CDR2 YENEEA come from the germline V gene. Trimming cost V 8 bases and J 3 bases; bases outside gene matches: 11. The CDR3 consists of 15 residues. Here the CDR3 reads CASRGRGEGTDTQYF. The DNA of the CDR3 is TGTGCCAGCCGAGGCCGGGGGGAAGGAACAGATACGCAGTATTTT.

This clone came up once. The gene calls are TRBV9 and TRBJ1-2; D gene unclear. The CDR3 is made up of 12 amino acids. Germline V gene sequence: CDR1 SGDLS, CDR2 YYNGEE. Trimming stripped 4 bases from V and 8 bases from J, with 12 bases between. The CDR3 bases are TGTGCCAGCAGCCCGAACTTGGAGGGCTACACCTTC. Its protein product is CASSPNLEGYTF.

The V gene is TRBV19, the J gene TRBJ1-1; 8 positions match TRBD1. Trimming at V came to 6 bases and at J to 6 bases, leaving 6 bases not matched to a gene. The germline CDR1 and CDR2 sequences are LNHDA and SQIVND (reference sequence). CDR3 length: 13 amino acids. CDR3 loop: CASRGQGAAEAFF. The CDR3 nucleotides are TGTGCCAGTAGGGGGCAGGGGGCGGCTGAAGCTTTCTTT.

This chain uses TRBV4-1 with TRBJ1-1; 9 nucleotides agree with TRBD1. CDR1 and CDR2 from the germline V gene are MGHRA and YSYEKL. CDR3 length equals 15 residues. The junction had 6 bases not matched to a gene; V was cut back by 3 bases and J by 4 bases. CDR3 amino acids: CASSQRTGDGTEAFF. CDR3 sequence (DNA): TGCGCCAGCAGCCAGAGGACAGGGGATGGCACTGAAGCTTTCTTT.

The chain links TRBV9 to TRBJ2-1; 8 bases map to TRBD2. This CDR3 has 13 residues. Germline-derived CDR1 and CDR2 are SGDLS and YYNGEE. With V trimmed by 3 bases and J by 6 bases, 2 bases remained unmatched. Here the CDR3 DNA reads TGTGCCAGCAGCGCGCGGGGGGCCAATGAGCAGTTCTTC. Its translation: CASSARGANEQFF.

This chain connects TRBV28 to TRBJ1-1; D might be TRBD1 (5 bases). V lost 5 bases to trimming and J lost 6 bases, with 13 bases between them. CDR1 is MDHEN and CDR2 is SYDVKM in the germline V gene. The CDR3 spans 13 residues. CDR3 nucleotide sequence: TGTGCCAGCAGTCTCCCCCAGGGTTCTGAAGCTTTCTTT. Protein: CASSLPQGSEAFF.

The rearrangement links TRBV11-2 to TRBJ2-7; perhaps TRBD2 as D (6 bases). Germline V gene lookup returns CDR1 SGHAT and CDR2 FQNNGV. The CDR3 sequence is 14 residues long. V gave up 1 base and J gave up 4 bases, with 11 bases separating them. DNA of the CDR3: TGTGCCAGCAGCTTAGCCGGGAGTAGTTACGAGCAGTACTTC. Its translation: CASSLAGSSYEQYF.

V is TRBV9 and J is TRBJ2-7, with 10 bases lining up with TRBD2. Trimming cost V 0 bases and J 7 bases; bases outside gene matches: 10. The germline V gene encodes CDR1 SGDLS and CDR2 YYNGEE. The CDR3 is 16 residues long. As DNA, the CDR3 is TGTGCCAGCAGCGTAGAGGGTAGCGGGGGGCCCGAGGAGCAGTACTTC. This sequence encodes CASSVEGSGGPEEQYF.

The chain combines TRBV9 with TRBJ2-3; 7 bases align to TRBD2. V was pared by 0 bases and J by 5 bases, with 12 bases of the junction left unmatched. Per the germline V gene, CDR1 is SGDLS and CDR2 is YYNGEE. This CDR3 spans 17 amino acids. In nucleotides, the CDR3 is TGTGCCAGCAGCGTAGAGGCCGGGGGGAGTGAACTAGATACGCAGTATTTT. Encoded protein: CASSVEAGGSELDTQYF.